The T cell receptor (beta chain) described here comes from a study of T cell repertoires in cytomegalovirus infection. About the study: An indication of both CMV infection and matching HLA type came from public TCR beta signatures. Broader study findings: CMV carriers having the relevant HLA were flagged by cumulative public TCR beta family frequency. It was HLA-C-restricted CMV-specific TCR beta clonotypes that dominated the response ex vivo.

TCRdb passed the reads through MiXCR, listing each CDR3 protein once. This sample has 150,000 to 200,000 distinct CDR3 sequences; roughly 20% occur once, and the top ten carry around 2.7%. As to this clonotype: Its antigen is not known.

CDR1 and CDR2 (germline): LNHDA, SQIVND (reference sequence). The CDR3 contains 17 residues. Trimming removed 1 base at V and 1 base at J, with 14 bases between. The receptor comes from a human donor in good health (CMV status not recorded). Some clones in this sample may be carry-over from other donors' samples. The chain couples TRBV19 to TRBJ2-1; tentative D call: TRBD1 (6 bases). Specimen: PBMCs. The CDR3 loop is CASSIVGRGSSYNEQFF. The CDR3 nucleotides are TGTGCCAGTAGTATAGTGGGCAGGGGCTCGTCCTACAATGAGCAGTTCTTC.